Shown below are 17 T cell receptor beta chains from a single sample sequenced in a study of T cell responses to AZD1222 COVID-19 vaccine. TCRdb's copy holds only in-frame clones and misses some; the assay was immunoSEQ multiplex PCR. The data contain over 75,000 clones, roughly nine tenths of them singletons. Sample: peripheral blood, taken on day 0 of AZD1222 vaccination. The receptors shown here come from an adult in good health.

The chain carries TRBV29-1 and TRBJ2-1; 8 nucleotides agree with TRBD2. Per the germline V gene, CDR1 is SQVTM and CDR2 is ANQGSEA. With V trimmed by 8 bases and J by 4 bases, 7 bases remained unmatched. The CDR3 extends over 13 amino acids. The CDR3 coding sequence is TGCAGCACAGTTGGCGGGGGGTACAATGAGCAGTTCTTC. This sequence encodes CSTVGGGYNEQFF.

The rearrangement links TRBV5-1 to TRBJ2-6, with unresolved D. The germline gives CDR1 SGHRS, CDR2 YFSETQ. The CDR3 has 14 residues. V was clipped by 4 bases and J by 0 bases, with 5 bases between them. CDR3 nucleotides: TGCGCCAGCAGCGTTAGCTCTGGGGCCAACGTCCTGACTTTC. Its protein product is CASSVSSGANVLTF.

CDR3 DNA sequence: TGCGCCAGCAGCGCGACCGGGACAGGGGAGCGTGGCTACACCTTC. Its translation is CASSATGTGERGYTF. This chain joins TRBV5-1 and TRBJ1-2, with 10 bases matching TRBD1. CDR1 SGHRS and CDR2 YFSETQ come from the germline V gene. The CDR3 loop spans 15 amino acids. The junction had 10 bases not matched to a gene; V was cut back by 4 bases and J by 7 bases.

V and J are TRBV28 and TRBJ1-2; D not certain. The germline V gene has CDR1 MDHEN and CDR2 SYDVKM. The CDR3 is 15 amino acids. V was cut by 7 bases and J by 1 base, with 16 bases left in between. The CDR3 coding sequence is TGTGCCAGCATCCTGACACGGGGATTTAACTATGGCTACACCTTC. Its protein is CASILTRGFNYGYTF.

The V and J genes are TRBV3-1 (or the pseudogene TRBV3-2) and TRBJ2-1; a weak D match, TRBD2 (6 bases). The CDR3 has 12 amino acids. V shed 7 bases and J shed 5 bases, with 9 bases lying between them. Germline CDR1 LGHDT, CDR2 YNNKEL (reference sequence). This CDR3 reads CASTSGDNEQFF. The DNA for the CDR3 is TGTGCCAGCACTTCGGGGGACAATGAGCAGTTCTTC.

This clone was picked up one time. At the DNA level, this CDR3 is encoded by other sequences in the same sample as well. V and J are TRBV5-1 and TRBJ2-3; D is uncertain. The CDR3 sequence is 12 residues long. Trimming removed 0 bases at V and 4 bases at J, with 3 bases between. Germline-derived CDR1 and CDR2 are SGHRS and YFSETQ. The CDR3: CASSLGADTQYF. CDR3 bases: TGCGCCAGCAGCTTGGGAGCAGATACGCAGTATTTT.

CDR3 amino acids: CASRPGQGEQYF. CDR3 in DNA: TGTGCCAGCAGACCCGGACAGGGCGAGCAGTACTTC. The rearrangement uses TRBV7-9 and TRBJ2-7; 8 bases line up with TRBD1. In germline, CDR1 is SEHNR, CDR2 FQNEAQ (reference sequence). J lost 6 bases, V lost 6 bases, and 4 bases had no gene match. The CDR3 consists of 12 residues.

The chain employs TRBV2 and TRBJ2-4; 8 nucleotides line up with TRBD1. This CDR3 has 13 residues. From germline, CDR1 is SNHLY and CDR2 FYNNEI. After removal of 3 bases from V and 6 bases from J, the junction contained 1 base not matched to a gene. The CDR3 DNA reads as TGTGCCAGCAGTGACGGACAGGGAAACATTCAGTACTTC. Its protein product is CASSDGQGNIQYF.

The V call is TRBV6-1, the J call TRBJ2-2; D might be TRBD2 (5 bases). V lost 0 bases, J lost 6 bases, and 8 bases lay in between. The CDR3 contains 14 residues. In germline, CDR1 is MNHNS, CDR2 SASEGT. CDR3 residues: CASSEAGEAGELFF. The CDR3 nucleotides are TGTGCCAGCAGTGAAGCGGGAGAGGCCGGGGAGCTGTTTTTT.

The chain is built from TRBV27 and TRBJ1-4; 9 bases are shared with TRBD1. The J segment lost 8 bases and the V segment lost 6 bases, leaving 7 bases of the junction unmatched. Germline assignment: CDR1 MNHEY and CDR2 SMNVEV (reference sequence). This CDR3 spans 14 amino acids. In DNA form, the CDR3 reads TGTGCCAGCAGCTTGACAGGGGGGAGAGAAAAACTGTTTTTT. Encoded protein: CASSLTGGREKLFF.

The gene calls are TRBV5-1 and TRBJ2-1; weak D call: TRBD1 (5 bases). Trimming took 0 bases from V and 9 from J, leaving 16 bases between them. The CDR3 has 15 amino acids. CDR1 and CDR2 (germline): SGHRS, YFSETQ. CDR3 region: CASSLETDPRLEQFF. The CDR3 DNA follows: TGCGCCAGCAGCTTGGAGACAGACCCACGGCTTGAGCAGTTCTTC.

In this sample, this clone turned up a few times. The gene calls are TRBV7-3 and TRBJ2-2; TRBD2 matches 9 bases. The CDR3 has 16 residues. Germline V gene sequence: CDR1 SGHTA, CDR2 FQGTGA. The J segment lost 1 base and the V segment lost 5 bases, leaving 5 bases of the junction unmatched. Written as DNA, the CDR3 is TGTGCCAGCAGCCTTCTAGCGGGACGGAACACCGGGGAGCTGTTTTTT. Translation: CASSLLAGRNTGELFF.

The gene calls are TRBV15 and TRBJ2-3, with 10 bases identical to TRBD2. This CDR3 is 17 amino acids long. Germline-derived CDR1 and CDR2 are LNHNV and YYDKDF (reference sequence). V shed 3 bases and J 3 bases; nucleotides not matched to a gene: 9. CDR3 region: CATSSAWETSGTDTQYF. The CDR3 DNA follows: TGTGCCACCAGCAGCGCCTGGGAGACTAGCGGGACAGATACGCAGTATTTT.

J is TRBJ2-2 and V is TRBV14, with no clear D. The CDR3 spans 13 residues. V was shortened by 4 bases and J by 1 base, with 4 bases between the two germline ends. The germline CDR1 and CDR2 sequences are SGHDN and FVKESK. In nucleotides, the CDR3 is TGTGCCAGCAGCCTACAGAACACCGGGGAGCTGTTTTTT. This codes for CASSLQNTGELFF.

The V and J genes are TRBV4-1 and TRBJ2-2; 7 nucleotides agree with TRBD2. Trimming took 0 bases from V and 5 from J; bases not matched to a gene: 9. The length of the CDR3 is 17 residues. Germline assignment: CDR1 MGHRA and CDR2 YSYEKL. The CDR3 region has the DNA TGCGCCAGCAGCCAAGATTTCGGGAGGATTGGTACCGGGGAGCTGTTTTTT. Amino acids: CASSQDFGRIGTGELFF.

The chain is built from TRBV11-2 and TRBJ2-3; TRBD2 matches 8 bases. After removal of 0 bases from V and 7 bases from J, the junction contained 6 bases not matched to a gene. The CDR3 contains 15 residues. CDR1 is SGHAT and CDR2 is FQNNGV in the germline V gene. The CDR3 loop is CASSLELAGWNTQYF. The CDR3 region has the DNA TGTGCCAGCAGCTTAGAATTAGCGGGGTGGAATACGCAGTATTTT.

This sequence joins TRBV6-1 and TRBJ1-4; D ambiguous. The CDR3 contains 15 residues. Germline CDR1 is MNHNS and CDR2 is SASEGT. Deletions cut 1 base from V and 7 bases from J, with 13 bases between. CDR3 bases: TGTGCCAGCAGTGAAGAGCACAGACGGAGTGAAAAACTGTTTTTT. This encodes CASSEEHRRSEKLFF.